Following are 31 T cell receptor beta chains from one sample sequenced in a study of blood T cell repertoires in COVID-19. Measured with immunoSEQ multiplex PCR; TCRdb has only the in-frame clones, and not every one. Of roughly 160,000 clones listed, 83% are singletons. Material for sequencing was peripheral blood. The source of these receptors is a woman of 80 years or more with acute or convalescent COVID-19.

This chain uses TRBV7-2 with TRBJ2-7, with D hard to call. V gave up 0 bases and J gave up 3 bases, with 6 bases separating them. The CDR3 is made up of 13 amino acids. CDR1 is SGHTA and CDR2 is FQGNSA in the germline V gene. The CDR3 nucleotides are TGTGCCAGCAGCTTAGCTAGTTACTACGAGCAGTACTTC. It yields the protein CASSLASYYEQYF. Variable domain in full (rest from reference TRBV7-2 and TRBJ2-7): GAGVSQSPSNKVTEKGKDVELRCDPISGHTALYWYRQSLGQGLEFLIYFQGNSAPDKSGLPSDRFSAERTGGSVSTLTIQRTQQEDSAVYLCASSLASYYEQYFGPGTRLTVT.

This chain links TRBV7-9 with TRBJ2-2; unclear D gene. Trimming pared 5 bases from V and 5 bases from J, leaving 6 bases between. Germline V gene lookup returns CDR1 SEHNR and CDR2 FQNEAQ (reference sequence). The CDR3 sequence is 12 residues long. CDR3 coding DNA: TGTGCCAGCAGCCTCCTTACCGGGGAGCTGTTTTTT. Translation gives CASSLLTGELFF. Variable domain in full (rest from reference TRBV7-9 and TRBJ2-2): DTGVSQNPRHKITKRGQNVTFRCDPISEHNRLYWYRQTLGQGPEFLTYFQNEAQLEKSRLLSDRFSAERPKGSFSTLEIQRTEQGDSAMYLCASSLLTGELFFGEGSRLTVL.

This clone was counted only a few times. The V and J genes are TRBV24-1 and TRBJ1-2; the D is unclear. This CDR3 has 13 amino acids. Germline values: CDR1 KGHDR, CDR2 SFDVKD. The V end lost 9 bases, the J end lost 7 bases, and 17 bases lay between the germline ends. Written as DNA, the CDR3 is TGTGCCACCTCCCCGATGGGAGGTGGTGGCTACACCTTC. Protein product: CATSPMGGGGYTF.

The chain uses TRBV27 and TRBJ2-5; 10 bases align to TRBD2. In germline, CDR1 is MNHEY, CDR2 SMNVEV (reference sequence). CDR3 size: 15 residues. Unmatched junction bases numbered 2, after V lost 4 bases and J lost 0 bases. In DNA form, the CDR3 reads TGTGCCAGCAGTTCTAGCGGGGGTAACCAAGAGACCCAGTACTTC. It translates to CASSSSGGNQETQYF.

The J gene is TRBJ2-3, the V gene TRBV5-8; TRBD1 might be the D (6 bases). V was pared by 2 bases and J by 0 bases, with 13 bases between. The CDR3 loop spans 16 amino acids. Germline assignment: CDR1 SGHTS and CDR2 YDEGEE. The chain's CDR3 is CASSLFRDTSTDTQYF. In DNA form, the CDR3 reads TGTGCCAGCAGCTTATTCAGGGACACTAGCACAGATACGCAGTATTTT.

This chain connects TRBV4-3 to TRBJ1-2, with D tentatively TRBD1 (5 bases). With 0 bases removed from V and 8 bases from J, the gap between germline ends came to 19 bases. CDR3 length equals 16 residues. Per germline, CDR1 LGHNA and CDR2 YSLEER. CDR3 amino acids: CASSQEWGTVAAGYTF. The CDR3 DNA is TGCGCCAGCAGCCAAGAATGGGGGACTGTAGCGGCCGGCTACACCTTC.

The chain combines TRBV30 with TRBJ1-5; possibly TRBD1 for D (5 bases). The CDR3 sequence is 13 residues long. Germline assignment: CDR1 GTSNPN and CDR2 SVGIG (reference sequence). V lost 4 bases to trimming and J lost 3 bases, with 10 bases between them. The CDR3 DNA reads TGTGCCTGGACGGGGGGTTCCAATCAGCCCCAGCATTTT. It encodes CAWTGGSNQPQHF.

This clone was detected only once. This chain links TRBV29-1 with TRBJ2-5, with 8 positions matching TRBD2. Germline loops: CDR1 SQVTM, CDR2 ANQGSEA. The V gene end was trimmed by 0 bases and the J gene end by 4 bases; junction bases not matched to a gene: 10. This CDR3 has 16 residues. The CDR3 region is CSVEESGGGIGETQYF. CDR3 DNA sequence: TGCAGCGTTGAAGAATCCGGGGGGGGAATAGGAGAGACCCAGTACTTC. The complete variable domain, with remaining parts taken from reference TRBV29-1 and TRBJ2-5, reads SAVISQKPSRDICQRGTSLTIQCQVDSQVTMMFWYRQQPGQSLTLIATANQGSEATYESGFVIDKFPISRPNLTFSTLTVSNMSPEDSSIYLCSVEESGGGIGETQYFGPGTRLLVL.

This chain connects TRBV5-6 to TRBJ2-7; 8 bases are shared with TRBD2. Germline-derived CDR1 and CDR2 are SGHDT and YYEEEE. J was trimmed by 2 bases and V by 5 bases; bases with no gene match: 12. The CDR3 is 16 amino acids. In DNA form, the CDR3 reads TGTGCCAGCAGATACCTAGCGGCGGGAGGAGCCTACGAGCAGTACTTC. Translation: CASRYLAAGGAYEQYF.

The genes are TRBV7-2 and TRBJ2-1; 11 nucleotides agree with TRBD2. The ends lost 4 bases at V and 7 bases at J; junction bases unmatched: 9. There are 16 residues in the CDR3. Germline CDR1 reads SGHTA; CDR2 reads FQGNSA. The CDR3 loop is CASSSPGLAVANEQFF. The DNA of the CDR3 is TGTGCCAGCAGCTCCCCGGGACTAGCGGTAGCTAATGAGCAGTTCTTC.

This chain links TRBV7-2 with TRBJ2-5, with D possibly being TRBD2 (5 bases). V was cut by 5 bases and J by 4 bases, with 14 bases left in between. Germline V gene lookup returns CDR1 SGHTA and CDR2 FQGNSA. The length of the CDR3 is 14 residues. CDR3 DNA: TGTGCCAGCAGCACTAGGGTTGGGCGAGAGACCCAGTACTTC. Protein: CASSTRVGRETQYF.

The J gene is TRBJ2-3, the V gene TRBV5-4; 7 nucleotides agree with TRBD2. Trimming cost V 3 bases and J 2 bases; bases outside gene matches: 9. CDR3 length: 16 amino acids. Germline CDR1 reads SGHNT; CDR2 reads YYREEE (reference sequence). The CDR3 reads CASSSGLVGFTDTQYF. The CDR3 bases are TGTGCCAGCAGCTCAGGACTAGTGGGATTCACAGATACGCAGTATTTT.

As for this clone: One junction end does not reproduce the germline sequence, and a read error may be involved. Other DNA sequences from this sample encode an identical CDR3 as well. The chain is built from TRBV9 and TRBJ1-2; 8 nucleotides align to TRBD1. Germline loops: CDR1 SGDLS, CDR2 YYNGEE. The CDR3 length is 18 residues. This CDR3 is CASSPTPDRTGGGYGYTF. As DNA, the CDR3 is TGTGCCAGCAGTCCTACCCCCGATCGCACAGGGGGAGGCTATGGCTACACTTTC.

The chain uses TRBV28 and TRBJ2-1; TRBD2 agrees at 10 bases. After removal of 2 bases from V and 4 bases from J, the junction contained 14 bases not matched to a gene. This CDR3 region has 19 residues. The germline gives CDR1 MDHEN, CDR2 SYDVKM. The CDR3 bases are TGTGCCAGCAGTTTACCCCTAGCGGGGGCCCCCCCGTTTTACAATGAGCAGTTCTTC. Its protein product is CASSLPLAGAPPFYNEQFF.

As regards this clone: The identical CDR3 is also encoded by other nucleotide sequences in the sample. The chain joins TRBV15 to TRBJ2-1, with a tentative D call TRBD2 (5 bases). Per germline, CDR1 LNHNV and CDR2 YYDKDF (reference sequence). The length of the CDR3 is 14 residues. With 0 bases removed from V and 5 bases from J, the gap between germline ends came to 8 bases. The DNA for the CDR3 is TGTGCCACCAGCAGAGATGGAGGTAACAATGAGCAGTTCTTC. This encodes CATSRDGGNNEQFF.

This chain uses TRBV15 with TRBJ1-2; D perhaps matches TRBD1 (5 bases). V was shortened by 0 bases and J by 5 bases, with 7 bases between the two germline ends. This CDR3 is 13 amino acids long. CDR1 LNHNV and CDR2 YYDKDF come from the germline V gene (reference sequence). The CDR3 protein is CATSRDRDYGYTF. The CDR3 DNA sequence: TGTGCCACCAGCAGAGACAGGGATTATGGCTACACCTTC.

The V and J genes are TRBV5-4 and TRBJ2-1; TRBD2 agrees at 7 bases. The V gene end was trimmed by 6 bases and the J gene end by 3 bases; junction bases not matched to a gene: 3. Germline values: CDR1 SGHNT, CDR2 YYREEE (reference sequence). The CDR3 has 13 amino acids. In DNA, the CDR3 is TGTGCCAGCAACGCGGGAGTCTACAATGAGCAGTTCTTC. Translated, it gives CASNAGVYNEQFF.

The chain is built from TRBV10-2 and TRBJ1-5; tentative D call: TRBD1 (5 bases). V was shortened by 4 bases and J by 5 bases, with 9 bases between the two germline ends. Per the germline V gene, CDR1 is WSHSY and CDR2 is SAAADI. The CDR3 spans 13 residues. CDR3 DNA sequence: TGCGCCAGCAGTGGGGGCAGCTATCAGCCCCAGCATTTT. It is translated as CASSGGSYQPQHF.

The chain combines TRBV19 with TRBJ2-3; the match to TRBD1 covers 7 bases. The CDR3 has 16 amino acids. V shed 7 bases, J shed 4 bases, and the junction held 14 bases outside the gene matches. In germline, CDR1 is LNHDA, CDR2 SQIVND (reference sequence). Written as DNA, the CDR3 is TGTGCCAGTACCGCAAAGGGGCAGGGGGTGGCAGATACGCAGTATTTT. Encoded protein: CASTAKGQGVADTQYF.

The genes are TRBV5-1 and TRBJ2-5; D unresolved. The germline gives CDR1 SGHRS, CDR2 YFSETQ. Trimming cost V 7 bases and J 0 bases, with 4 bases left between them. The CDR3 totals 11 residues. CDR3 in amino acids: CASAYQETQYF. The CDR3 DNA reads as TGCGCCAGCGCGTACCAAGAGACCCAGTACTTC.

The chain combines TRBV5-6 with TRBJ1-6, with TRBD1 matching 8 bases. Germline lookup yields CDR1 SGHDT and CDR2 YYEEEE. CDR3 length: 17 amino acids. The junction had 5 bases not matched to a gene; V was cut back by 0 bases and J by 3 bases. CDR3 sequence reads: CASSLARGTGYNSPLHF. Here the CDR3 DNA reads TGTGCCAGCAGCTTGGCTCGGGGGACAGGCTATAATTCACCCCTCCACTTT.

The V call is TRBV7-6, the J call TRBJ1-4, with TRBD1 as a possible D gene (6 bases). The V and J ends lost 1 base and 10 bases respectively, with 13 bases between them. The CDR3 spans 14 residues. The germline V gene has CDR1 SGHVS and CDR2 FNYEAQ. This CDR3 is CASSLEYAGAKLFF. The DNA for the CDR3 is TGTGCCAGCAGCTTAGAGTATGCAGGGGCAAAACTGTTTTTT.

This chain links TRBV3-1 (or the pseudogene TRBV3-2) with TRBJ1-5; maybe TRBD1 (6 bases). The germline CDR1 and CDR2 sequences are LGHDT and YNNKEL (reference sequence). The V gene lost 1 base and the J gene lost 4 bases, with 11 bases spanning the gap. The CDR3 length is 15 residues. The CDR3 DNA sequence: TGTGCCAGCAGCCAAGCTGGGGGGGCTAATCAGCCCCAGCATTTT. The encoded protein is CASSQAGGANQPQHF.

The chain couples TRBV4-3 to TRBJ2-2, with D tentatively TRBD2 (5 bases). Germline lookup yields CDR1 LGHNA and CDR2 YSLEER. With 0 bases removed from V and 0 bases from J, the gap between germline ends came to 8 bases. This CDR3 region has 16 residues. The CDR3 sequence is CASSQDSVANTGELFF. As DNA, the CDR3 is TGCGCCAGCAGCCAAGATAGCGTAGCGAACACCGGGGAGCTGTTTTTT.

V is TRBV9 and J is TRBJ2-1; 9 bases align to TRBD2. CDR1 and CDR2 from the germline V gene are SGDLS and YYNGEE. This CDR3 has 18 residues. Trimming cost V 0 bases and J 0 bases; bases outside gene matches: 7. The chain's CDR3 is CASSVASGKAHSYNEQFF. In DNA, the CDR3 is TGTGCCAGCAGCGTAGCTAGCGGGAAGGCCCACTCCTACAATGAGCAGTTCTTC. The variable domain in full, with the rest retrieved from reference TRBV9 and TRBJ2-1, is DSGVTQTPKHLITATGQRVTLRCSPRSGDLSVYWYQQSLDQGLQFLIQYYNGEERAKGNILERFSAQQFPDLHSELNLSSLELGDSALYFCASSVASGKAHSYNEQFFGPGTRLTVL.

This rearrangement joins TRBV20-1 to TRBJ1-1; D gene ambiguous. With 3 bases removed from V and 10 bases from J, the gap between germline ends came to 12 bases. CDR3 size: 11 residues. Germline-derived CDR1 and CDR2 are DFQATT and SNEGSKA (reference sequence). CDR3: CSASSLAGAFF. The DNA for the CDR3 is TGCAGTGCTAGTTCGTTGGCTGGAGCTTTCTTT.

The chain combines TRBV5-1 with TRBJ2-7; D gene unclear. V was trimmed by 0 bases and J by 7 bases, leaving 14 bases between them. The CDR3 consists of 14 residues. The germline CDR1 and CDR2 sequences are SGHRS and YFSETQ. The CDR3 sequence: CASSLDPPLREQYF. The DNA for the CDR3 is TGCGCCAGCAGCTTGGACCCACCTTTGCGGGAGCAGTACTTC. Using reference TRBV5-1 and TRBJ2-7 for the parts outside the CDR3, the full variable domain is KAGVTQTPRYLIKTRGQQVTLSCSPISGHRSVSWYQQTPGQGLQFLFEYFSETQRNKGNFPGRFSGRQFSNSRSEMNVSTLELGDSALYLCASSLDPPLREQYFGPGTRLTVT.

This clone appeared a few times. The rearrangement uses TRBV3-1 (or the pseudogene TRBV3-2) and TRBJ1-2, with a weak D call TRBD1 (5 bases). Trimming removed 0 bases from V and 7 bases from J, with 15 bases in between. This CDR3 contains 15 residues. Germline-derived CDR1 and CDR2 are LGHDT and YNNKEL (reference sequence). CDR3 sequence reads: CASSQDLGGARGYTF. For the CDR3, the DNA is TGTGCCAGCAGCCAAGATCTTGGTGGGGCTCGTGGCTACACCTTC.

The chain links TRBV5-1 to TRBJ2-5, with 11 bases identical to TRBD2. Germline V CDR1 and CDR2: SGHRS, YFSETQ. The CDR3 sequence is 18 residues long. Unmatched junction bases numbered 13, after V lost 4 bases and J lost 2 bases. The CDR3 sequence is CASSLGLAAGVVQETQYF. DNA for the CDR3: TGCGCCAGCAGCCTGGGACTAGCGGCGGGGGTGGTACAAGAGACCCAGTACTTC.

J is TRBJ1-1 and V is TRBV18; possibly TRBD1 for D (5 bases). This CDR3 contains 12 residues. V gave up 6 bases and J gave up 1 base, with 6 bases separating them. Germline V gene data show CDR1 as KGHSH and CDR2 as LQKENI. The CDR3 region has the DNA TGTGCCAGCTCCGGACAGAACACTGAAGCTTTCTTT. Its translation: CASSGQNTEAFF.

The V and J genes are TRBV2 and TRBJ1-2; D gene uncertain. V was pared by 6 bases and J by 6 bases, with 5 bases between. This CDR3 is 10 amino acids long. Germline V gene lookup returns CDR1 SNHLY and CDR2 FYNNEI. CDR3 nucleotides: TGTGCCAGCAGGGAGAATGGCTACACCTTC. Its translation is CASRENGYTF.